These 28 T cell receptor beta chains originate from one sample sequenced in a study of blood T cell repertoires in COVID-19. The repertoire was sequenced with immunoSEQ multiplex PCR; TCRdb's copy has only in-frame clones and lacks some. The table lists about 130,000 clones, over 80% of them singletons. The sequencing input was peripheral blood. The receptors stem from a man between 65 and 80 years old with acute or convalescent COVID-19.

The chain recombines TRBV18 with TRBJ1-2; TRBD1 matches 8 bases. J gave up 0 bases and V 2 bases, and 2 bases lay outside the gene matches. In germline, CDR1 is KGHSH, CDR2 LQKENI. The CDR3 is made up of 15 amino acids. The CDR3 DNA reads as TGTGCCAGCTCACCAAGGACAGGGTCTAACTATGGCTACACCTTC. Amino acid sequence: CASSPRTGSNYGYTF.

This clone showed up just once. Here the CDR3 DNA reads TGTGCCAGCTCACCGGGCCGAAGGCGGGATGGGGCCAACGTCCTGACTTTC. Its protein product is CASSPGRRRDGANVLTF. This chain uses TRBV18 with TRBJ2-6; D may be TRBD2 (6 bases). CDR3 length equals 17 residues. In germline, CDR1 is KGHSH, CDR2 LQKENI. The germline V and J ends were trimmed by 3 bases and 3 bases, with 15 bases remaining between them.

This rearrangement joins TRBV7-3 to TRBJ2-2, with a tentative D call TRBD1 (6 bases). The CDR3 covers 15 residues. Germline V CDR1 and CDR2: SGHTA, FQGTGA. Trimming cost V 5 bases and J 1 base, with 11 bases left between them. Written as DNA, the CDR3 is TGTGCCAGCAGCGCGGACAGCCGGAACACCGGGGAGCTGTTTTTT. Translated: CASSADSRNTGELFF.

The chain has TRBV5-4 and TRBJ2-2; TRBD2 matches at 8 bases. The CDR3 totals 16 residues. Germline trimming cut 0 bases from V and 4 bases from J; bases unmatched to any gene: 5. In germline, CDR1 is SGHNT, CDR2 YYREEE (reference sequence). The CDR3 coding sequence is TGTGCCAGCAGCTTGGCGAAGCGGGGGCTCACCGGGGAGCTGTTTTTT. It codes for CASSLAKRGLTGELFF. Complete variable domain (other parts from reference TRBV5-4 and TRBJ2-2): ETGVTQSPTHLIKTRGQQVTLRCSSQSGHNTVSWYQQALGQGPQFIFQYYREEENGRGNFPPRFSGLQFPNYSSELNVNALELDDSALYLCASSLAKRGLTGELFFGEGSRLTVL.

The chain is built from TRBV5-1 and TRBJ2-6, with 7 bases matching TRBD2. Germline lookup yields CDR1 SGHRS and CDR2 YFSETQ. The CDR3 totals 17 residues. Trimming took 4 bases from V and 0 from J; bases not matched to a gene: 7. The CDR3 region is CASSLREGTSGANVLTF. CDR3 coding DNA: TGCGCCAGCAGCCTGAGGGAGGGAACCTCTGGGGCCAACGTCCTGACTTTC.

The V and J genes are TRBV5-1 and TRBJ1-1; tentatively, D is TRBD1 (6 bases). V was trimmed by 0 bases and J by 6 bases, leaving 12 bases between them. This CDR3 has 14 residues. CDR1 SGHRS and CDR2 YFSETQ come from the germline V gene. The CDR3 DNA sequence: TGCGCCAGCAGCTTGGATCTCAGGGGAGCTGAAGCTTTCTTT. Translated, it gives CASSLDLRGAEAFF.

In its sample, this clone was seen a few times. This chain links TRBV2 with TRBJ2-7; unclear D gene. This CDR3 has 12 residues. Trimming removed 7 bases at V and 3 bases at J, with 10 bases between. Germline CDR1 reads SNHLY; CDR2 reads FYNNEI. The CDR3 nucleotides are TGTGCCAGCAATAACGAGAACTACGAGCAGTACTTC. Translated: CASNNENYEQYF.

V gene TRBV6-5 combines with J gene TRBJ1-1; D ambiguous. V was trimmed by 6 bases and J by 1 base, leaving 9 bases between them. The CDR3 length is 13 residues. Germline lookup yields CDR1 MNHEY and CDR2 SVGAGI. CDR3 DNA sequence: TGTGCCAGCAGAACTCAGGAGAACACTGAAGCTTTCTTT. As protein: CASRTQENTEAFF.

The CDR3 DNA reads TGTGCCAGCAGCTTAGTTGCGGTGTCGACCTACAATGAGCAGTTCTTC. Amino acid sequence: CASSLVAVSTYNEQFF. V usage is TRBV7-2 and J usage is TRBJ2-1; D gene ambiguous. Per the germline V gene, CDR1 is SGHTA and CDR2 is FQGNSA. This CDR3 spans 16 amino acids. Trimming shortened V by 1 base and J by 2 bases, and 12 bases separated the two germline ends.

This clone was counted a single time. The rearrangement joins TRBV18 to TRBJ1-4, with TRBD1 identical over 10 bases. This CDR3 is built from 15 residues. J lost 4 bases, V lost 4 bases, and 3 bases had no gene match. Germline V gene data show CDR1 as KGHSH and CDR2 as LQKENI. CDR3 coding DNA: TGTGCCAGCTCACGGGACAGGGGTATTAATGAAAAACTGTTTTTT. Residues: CASSRDRGINEKLFF.

This sequence joins TRBV10-3 and TRBJ2-5; TRBD2 aligns across 8 bases. J was trimmed by 7 bases and V by 11 bases; bases with no gene match: 18. The CDR3 is made up of 15 amino acids. Germline V gives CDR1 ENHRY, CDR2 SYGVKD. The CDR3: CAAAPDLAGSGTQYF. The CDR3 DNA follows: TGTGCCGCAGCACCCGACCTAGCGGGCTCGGGGACCCAGTACTTC.

The rearrangement uses TRBV5-4 and TRBJ2-7; 8 bases fit TRBD2. The trim removed 4 bases at V and 1 base at J, leaving 7 bases unmatched. The length of the CDR3 is 15 residues. Germline V gives CDR1 SGHNT, CDR2 YYREEE (reference sequence). The CDR3 loop is CASSRRGGPSYEQYF. In nucleotides, the CDR3 is TGTGCCAGCAGCCGCCGGGGGGGGCCATCCTACGAGCAGTACTTC.

The V and J genes are TRBV7-8 and TRBJ2-7, with 8 bases lining up with TRBD1. CDR1 and CDR2 from the germline V gene are SGHVS and FQNEAQ. With V trimmed by 5 bases and J by 5 bases, 17 bases remained unmatched. The CDR3 sequence is 17 residues long. CDR3 nucleotides: TGTGCCAGCAGCAGTTCCCAAAACAGGGGGACCCACCACGAGCAGTACTTC. Translating gives CASSSSQNRGTHHEQYF.

This rearrangement joins TRBV6-2 or TRBV6-3 to TRBJ1-1; D is ambiguous. Germline V gives CDR1 MNHEY, CDR2 SVGEGT. Trimming removed 3 bases at V and 5 bases at J, with 16 bases between. The CDR3 has 15 residues. The CDR3 loop is CASSYSRDRGTEAFF. CDR3 bases: TGTGCCAGCAGTTATAGTCGGGATCGAGGGACTGAAGCTTTCTTT.

V and J are TRBV11-2 and TRBJ2-7; D call uncertain. There are 14 residues in the CDR3. V lost 4 bases and J lost 0, with 10 bases in between. Germline V gives CDR1 SGHAT, CDR2 FQNNGV. The CDR3 protein is CASSSGRASYEQYF. CDR3 DNA: TGTGCCAGCAGCTCAGGTCGCGCCTCCTACGAGCAGTACTTC. The full variable domain, completed using reference TRBV11-2 and TRBJ2-7, is EAGVAQSPRYKIIEKRQSVAFWCNPISGHATLYWYQQILGQGPKLLIQFQNNGVVDDSQLPKDRFSAERLKGVDSTLKIQPAKLEDSAVYLCASSSGRASYEQYFGPGTRLTVT.

This clone turned up a few times. The chain joins TRBV28 to TRBJ1-5, with a weak D call TRBD1 (6 bases). There are 16 residues in the CDR3. CDR1 MDHEN and CDR2 SYDVKM come from the germline V gene. The ends were cut back, 3 bases at V and 0 bases at J, with 12 bases in the middle. As DNA, the CDR3 is TGTGCCAGCAGTTTTGTGGGGGGGGCTAGCAATCAGCCCCAGCATTTT. It is translated as CASSFVGGASNQPQHF.

The chain links TRBV11-2 to TRBJ1-2, with a tentative D call TRBD1 (6 bases). Trimming removed 5 bases from V and 5 bases from J, with 15 bases in between. CDR1 SGHAT and CDR2 FQNNGV come from the germline V gene. The CDR3 is made up of 14 amino acids. The CDR3 loop is CASSSYTGIYGYTF. The CDR3, as DNA: TGTGCCAGCAGCAGCTACACAGGGATATATGGCTACACCTTC.

This clone was counted a single time. This chain joins TRBV25-1 and TRBJ1-1; D gene unclear. V was trimmed by 4 bases and J by 7 bases, leaving 19 bases between them. The CDR3 spans 15 residues. Germline V CDR1 and CDR2: MGHDK, SYGVNS. CDR3 region: CASSGQRGFSIEAFF. In nucleotides, the CDR3 is TGTGCCAGCAGTGGCCAAAGAGGGTTCTCGATTGAAGCTTTCTTT.

The J gene is TRBJ2-1, the V gene TRBV4-1; TRBD2 agrees at 9 bases. V shed 1 base and J 2 bases; nucleotides not matched to a gene: 3. Germline values: CDR1 MGHRA, CDR2 YSYEKL. The length of the CDR3 is 16 residues. CDR3 region: CASSQGLAGTYNEQFF. CDR3 in DNA: TGCGCCAGCAGCCAAGGGCTAGCGGGGACCTACAATGAGCAGTTCTTC.

The chain combines TRBV6-2 or TRBV6-3 with TRBJ2-7; D unresolved. The ends were cut back, 6 bases at V and 0 bases at J, with 12 bases in the middle. Germline V gene lookup returns CDR1 MNHEY and CDR2 SVGEGT. The CDR3 sequence is 14 residues long. CDR3 DNA sequence: TGTGCCAGCAGCCCGTACGGTAGCTCCTACGAGCAGTACTTC. Its protein is CASSPYGSSYEQYF.

The chain has TRBV28 and TRBJ2-4; 10 nucleotides align to TRBD1. Germline CDR1 MDHEN, CDR2 SYDVKM. With 2 bases clipped from V and 5 bases from J, the junction kept 3 bases outside the gene matches. The CDR3 covers 15 residues. CDR3 in amino acids: CASSLGTGVQNIQYF. The CDR3 nucleotides read TGTGCCAGCAGTTTAGGGACAGGGGTCCAAAACATTCAGTACTTC.

This rearrangement joins TRBV24-1 to TRBJ2-1; 9 bases fit TRBD1. CDR3 length: 16 residues. The germline CDR1 and CDR2 sequences are KGHDR and SFDVKD. V shed 2 bases, J shed 5 bases, and the junction held 6 bases outside the gene matches. The CDR3 is CATSDSNRGLDNEQFF. In DNA, the CDR3 is TGTGCCACCAGTGATTCAAACAGGGGGCTCGACAATGAGCAGTTCTTC.

As for this clone: The same CDR3 can be traced to other DNA sequences in this sample. The rearrangement links TRBV12-3 or TRBV12-4 to TRBJ1-2; weak D call: TRBD1 (5 bases). CDR3 length equals 11 residues. V lost 8 bases, J lost 5 bases, and 9 bases lay in between. The CDR3 DNA follows: TGTGCCAGCTCTACAGGATATGGCTACACCTTC. Its protein is CASSTGYGYTF.

V gene TRBV3-1 (or the pseudogene TRBV3-2) combines with J gene TRBJ1-1; 7 nucleotides line up with TRBD1. J was trimmed by 9 bases and V by 3 bases; bases with no gene match: 16. The V gene's germline CDR1 is LGHDT and CDR2 YNNKEL (reference sequence). There are 16 residues in the CDR3. CDR3 sequence reads: CASSQGVSGTANKAFF. In DNA, the CDR3 is TGTGCCAGCAGCCAGGGTGTTTCCGGGACAGCTAATAAAGCTTTCTTT.

The gene calls are TRBV6-4 and TRBJ1-4; 7 bases fit TRBD1. Germline CDR1 and CDR2: MRHNA and SNTAGT. J lost 7 bases, V lost 0 bases, and 5 bases had no gene match. This CDR3 spans 15 amino acids. This CDR3 reads CASSDSGRGLEKLFF. Here the CDR3 DNA reads TGTGCCAGCAGTGACTCGGGTAGGGGGCTTGAAAAACTGTTTTTT.

This clone came up a few times. The rearrangement links TRBV30 to TRBJ1-2, with 7 bases matching TRBD1. The V gene end was trimmed by 0 bases and the J gene end by 5 bases; junction bases not matched to a gene: 12. Germline loops: CDR1 GTSNPN, CDR2 SVGIG (reference sequence). The CDR3 runs to 16 residues. The CDR3 reads CAWSVQGSGAGYGYTF. The CDR3 DNA reads as TGTGCCTGGAGTGTACAGGGGAGTGGGGCTGGGTATGGCTACACCTTC. Full variable domain (rest looked up from reference TRBV30 and TRBJ1-2): SQTIHQWPATLVQPVGSPLSLECTVEGTSNPNLYWYRQAAGRGLQLLFYSVGIGQISSEVPQNLSASRPQDRQFILSSKKLLLSDSGFYLCAWSVQGSGAGYGYTFGSGTRLTVV.

This clone was detected once. This chain uses TRBV27 with TRBJ2-7; D possibly corresponds to TRBD1 (6 bases). The V gene's germline CDR1 is MNHEY and CDR2 SMNVEV (reference sequence). Trimming pared 9 bases from V and 6 bases from J, leaving 21 bases between. The CDR3 runs to 14 residues. The CDR3 reads CASAPGTTSREQYF. CDR3 DNA: TGTGCCAGTGCCCCCGGGACAACTTCGCGCGAGCAGTACTTC.

This clone has a single count. J is TRBJ2-2 and V is TRBV2; 7 bases agree with TRBD1. After removal of 7 bases from V and 1 base from J, the junction contained 6 bases not matched to a gene. The CDR3 length is 15 residues. The germline V gene has CDR1 SNHLY and CDR2 FYNNEI. The CDR3 region is CASTPRTGNTGELFF. Here the CDR3 DNA reads TGTGCCAGCACCCCCCGGACAGGGAACACCGGGGAGCTGTTTTTT.